This T cell receptor beta chain was observed in a study of vaccination effects on CD4 cells after COVID-19. Libraries were prepared by immunoSEQ multiplex PCR; TCRdb keeps only in-frame clonotypes and omits some of them. Among over 60,000 clones listed, roughly 74% were seen once. V was pared by 3 bases and J by 1 base, with 11 bases between. The CDR3 covers 14 residues. Germline V gives CDR1 SGHRS, CDR2 YFSETQ. Antigen-specific CD4+ T cells were first expanded with viral peptide pools by the ViraFEST assay and only then sequenced. Following culture for roughly 10 days, CD4+ T cells were isolated. Subjects were given two BNT162b2 or mRNA-1273 vaccine doses. This clone was found a few times. The antigen is undetermined.

This specimen consisted of CD4+ T cells from PBMCs cultured with HCoV-229E spike peptides, obtained after COVID-19 vaccination. This receptor was taken from a human donor who received a COVID-19 vaccine. The chain uses TRBV5-1 and TRBJ2-7, with D unclear. CDR3 bases: TGCGCCAGCAGCTCAACCGCCGGATCCTACGAGCAGTACGTC. Its protein product is CASSSTAGSYEQYV.